This T cell receptor beta chain comes out of a study of blood T cells in healthy people across ages. Study context: About one barcoded beta molecule per two T cells was the capture yield of template switching.

This clonotype has more than one count but fewer than ten. The target antigen is unknown. Study outcomes and limitations: What prevented conclusive comparison of naive and antigen-experienced cells was that PBMCs were unsorted.

PCR was performed a second time for roughly 7 to 11 cycles using a sample-barcoded 5' primer and a J-beta primer mix. MiXCR was run by TCRdb on the 5' RACE reads, yielding one entry per CDR3 protein. The sample has about 570,000 distinct CDR3 sequences, 25% to 30% seen once. This CDR3 region has 14 residues. In germline, CDR1 is SGHRS, CDR2 YFSETQ. With V trimmed by 7 bases and J by 1 base, 4 bases remained unmatched. The chain combines TRBV5-1 with TRBJ2-3; 9 nucleotides match TRBD2. The sample consisted of blood. This receptor was taken from a woman in her 70s in good health. Here the CDR3 reads CASGTSLGTDTQYF. The CDR3 bases are TGCGCCAGCGGGACTAGCTTGGGCACAGATACGCAGTATTTT.